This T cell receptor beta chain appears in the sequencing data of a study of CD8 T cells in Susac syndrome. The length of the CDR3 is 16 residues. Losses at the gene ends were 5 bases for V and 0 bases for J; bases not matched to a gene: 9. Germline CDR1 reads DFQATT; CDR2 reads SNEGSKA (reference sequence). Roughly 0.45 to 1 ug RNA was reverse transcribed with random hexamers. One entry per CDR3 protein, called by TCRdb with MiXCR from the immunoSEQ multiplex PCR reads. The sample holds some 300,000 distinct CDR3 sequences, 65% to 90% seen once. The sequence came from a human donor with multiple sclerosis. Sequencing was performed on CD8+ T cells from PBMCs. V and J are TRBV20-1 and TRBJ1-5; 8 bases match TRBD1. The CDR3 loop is CSAQDRDRYSNQPQHF. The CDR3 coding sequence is TGCAGTGCTCAGGACAGGGACCGTTATAGCAATCAGCCCCAGCATTTT.